The rows below give T cell receptor beta chains drawn from one sample of a study of blood T cell repertoires in COVID-19. Libraries were prepared by immunoSEQ multiplex PCR; TCRdb keeps only in-frame clonotypes and omits some of them. The table records under 300,000 clones, approximately 86% of them present only once. The sequenced material came from peripheral blood. Receptor source: a man in his sixties who had recovered from COVID-19. Each CDR3 is given with its conserved first and last residue. The D gene is left open where the match is weak. Only part of the rows carry a size: once, few, many, or a class if the clone is expanded.

V gene: TRBV7-6; clone size: NA; J gene: TRBJ2-5; D gene: TRBD1; CDR3 protein: CASSFAGGPSQETQYF; CDR3 DNA: TGTGCCAGCAGCTTTGCAGGGGGCCCCTCTCAAGAGACCCAGTACTTC
V gene: TRBV11-2; clone size: NA; J gene: TRBJ2-2; D gene: NA; CDR3 protein: CASSLTTGNTGELFF; CDR3 DNA: TGTGCCAGCAGCTTAACTACAGGAAACACCGGGGAGCTGTTTTTT
V gene: TRBV5-1; clone size: NA; J gene: TRBJ2-2; D gene: TRBD1; CDR3 protein: CASSPTGAIGTGELFF; CDR3 DNA: TGCGCCAGCAGCCCGACAGGGGCGATAGGAACCGGGGAGCTGTTTTTT
V gene: TRBV2; clone size: NA; J gene: TRBJ2-5; D gene: NA; CDR3 protein: CASSEVDSTRGTQYF; CDR3 DNA: TGTGCCAGCAGTGAAGTTGATTCGACTAGAGGGACCCAGTACTTC
V gene: TRBV27; clone size: once; J gene: TRBJ2-1; D gene: TRBD1; CDR3 protein: CASTARTHQGANEQFF; CDR3 DNA: TGTGCCAGCACCGCAAGAACACATCAGGGGGCCAATGAGCAGTTCTTC
V gene: TRBV18; clone size: NA; J gene: TRBJ2-7; D gene: TRBD1; CDR3 protein: CASSTPGQYLEQYF; CDR3 DNA: TGTGCCAGCTCAACGCCGGGACAGTATCTCGAGCAGTACTTC
V gene: TRBV30; clone size: NA; J gene: TRBJ1-1; D gene: NA; CDR3 protein: CAWGLTRNTEAFF; CDR3 DNA: TGTGCCTGGGGGCTAACTCGGAACACTGAAGCTTTCTTT
V gene: TRBV6-5; clone size: NA; J gene: TRBJ2-4; D gene: NA; CDR3 protein: CATSTGLGNIQYF; CDR3 DNA: TGTGCCACCTCCACAGGGCTGGGGAACATTCAGTACTTC
V gene: TRBV2; clone size: NA; J gene: TRBJ2-7; D gene: TRBD1; CDR3 protein: CASSVDRGRYEQYF; CDR3 DNA: TGTGCCAGCAGTGTAGACAGGGGGCGTTACGAGCAGTACTTC
V gene: TRBV5-1; clone size: NA; J gene: TRBJ2-3; D gene: TRBD1; CDR3 protein: CASSLGGTADTQYF; CDR3 DNA: TGCGCCAGCAGCTTAGGGGGCACGGCAGATACGCAGTATTTT
V gene: TRBV11-2; clone size: once; J gene: TRBJ2-1; D gene: NA; CDR3 protein: CASRRPGTPSSNEQFF; CDR3 DNA: TGTGCCAGCAGACGTCCCGGGACACCTTCGAGCAATGAGCAGTTCTTC
V gene: TRBV6-5; clone size: NA; J gene: TRBJ2-3; D gene: TRBD1; CDR3 protein: CASRDRGYTDTQYF; CDR3 DNA: TGTGCCAGCAGGGACAGGGGATACACAGATACGCAGTATTTT